The 8 T cell receptor beta chains below all came from one sample that was sequenced in a study of response to subunit inactivated influenza vaccine. TCRdb re-called the RT-PCR reads through MiXCR, storing one row per CDR3 protein. The sample lists 600,000 to 850,000 distinct CDR3 sequences, approximately 15% occurring once. Here the sequenced sample was PBMCs from blood, taken around 14 days before vaccination. Receptors originate from a man between 50 and 59 years old who received an inactivated influenza vaccine.

The chain is built from TRBV6-2 or TRBV6-3 and TRBJ2-7; no definite D call. In germline, CDR1 is MNHEY, CDR2 SVGEGT. The CDR3 consists of 14 residues. With 0 bases removed from V and 1 base from J, the gap between germline ends came to 7 bases. The CDR3 sequence is CASSYSGPSYEQYF. The DNA of the CDR3 is TGTGCCAGCAGTTACTCTGGGCCGTCCTACGAGCAGTACTTC.

This clonotype was seen a few times. The rearrangement joins TRBV7-2 to TRBJ2-7; TRBD2 aligns across 9 bases. Germline CDR1 reads SGHTA; CDR2 reads FQGNSA. V shed 6 bases, J shed 0 bases, and the junction held 3 bases outside the gene matches. The CDR3 covers 14 residues. CDR3 sequence (DNA): TGTGCCAGCAGAAATAGCGGGAGCTCCTACGAGCAGTACTTC. It codes for CASRNSGSSYEQYF.

The rearrangement joins TRBV20-1 to TRBJ2-1; D is possibly TRBD2 (5 bases). CDR1 and CDR2 from the germline V gene are DFQATT and SNEGSKA (reference sequence). Trimming cost V 7 bases and J 9 bases, with 13 bases left between them. The CDR3 sequence is 11 residues long. CDR3 region: CSGSLAGEQFF. CDR3 sequence (DNA): TGCAGTGGGTCGCTAGCCGGTGAGCAGTTCTTC.

The chain joins TRBV20-1 to TRBJ2-7, with D perhaps given as TRBD1 or TRBD2 (6 bases each). Germline CDR1 DFQATT, CDR2 SNEGSKA (reference sequence). The length of the CDR3 is 13 residues. The ends were cut back, 5 bases at V and 5 bases at J, with 16 bases in the middle. The CDR3 spells CSAGGGHLDEQYF. The CDR3 region has the DNA TGCAGTGCTGGAGGGGGACACTTGGACGAGCAGTACTTC.

The rearrangement links TRBV29-1 to TRBJ2-1, with 10 bases that match TRBD2. The germline gives CDR1 SQVTM, CDR2 ANQGSEA. Trimming removed 4 bases from V and 3 bases from J; junction bases left unmatched: 6. The CDR3 totals 15 residues. This chain's CDR3 is CSVVPLAGDYNEQFF. The CDR3 DNA follows: TGCAGCGTTGTACCCCTAGCGGGAGACTACAATGAGCAGTTCTTC.

This clonotype was counted at least ten times. The V and J genes are TRBV19 and TRBJ2-1; D uncertain. Per germline, CDR1 LNHDA and CDR2 SQIVND (reference sequence). Trimming left V 6 bases short and J 0 bases short, with 12 bases between. The CDR3 consists of 15 residues. The CDR3 DNA follows: TGTGCCAGTAGCACAGTCTTTTCCTCCTACAATGAGCAGTTCTTC. It codes for CASSTVFSSYNEQFF.

The gene calls are TRBV18 and TRBJ2-2; D is undetermined. CDR1 and CDR2 (germline): KGHSH, LQKENI. The CDR3 loop spans 12 amino acids. The V end lost 2 bases, the J end lost 6 bases, and 4 bases lay between the germline ends. Here the CDR3 reads CASSPSSGELFF. For the CDR3, the DNA is TGTGCCAGCTCACCATCATCCGGGGAGCTGTTTTTT.

There are a few counts of this clonotype. The CDR3 DNA reads as TGTGCCAGCAGCTTGGGGCCACCCAAGCAGTACTTC. The encoded protein is CASSLGPPKQYF. The J gene is TRBJ2-7, the V gene TRBV5-5; no firm D call. CDR3 size: 12 residues. V dropped 0 bases and J dropped 8 bases, with 9 bases sitting between them. Germline CDR1 and CDR2: SGHKS and YYEKEE (reference sequence).